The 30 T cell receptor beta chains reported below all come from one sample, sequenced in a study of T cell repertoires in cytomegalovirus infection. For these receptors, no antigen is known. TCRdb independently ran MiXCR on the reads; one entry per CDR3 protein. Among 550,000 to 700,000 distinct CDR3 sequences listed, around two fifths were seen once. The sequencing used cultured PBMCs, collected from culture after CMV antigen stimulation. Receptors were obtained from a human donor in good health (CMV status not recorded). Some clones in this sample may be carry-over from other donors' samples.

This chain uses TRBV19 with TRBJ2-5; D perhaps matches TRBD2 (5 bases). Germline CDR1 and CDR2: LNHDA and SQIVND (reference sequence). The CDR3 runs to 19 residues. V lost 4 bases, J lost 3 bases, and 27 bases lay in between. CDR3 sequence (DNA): TGTGCCAGTAGTAGCACACCCCCCGGACGGACGGGAAAAGAAGAGACCCAGTACTTC. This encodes CASSSTPPGRTGKEETQYF.

CDR3 protein: CSARTENYNEQFF. The DNA for the CDR3 is TGCAGTGCTCGGACAGAGAACTACAATGAGCAGTTCTTC. V is TRBV20-1 and J is TRBJ2-1, with a possible D match to TRBD1 (6 bases). V shed 5 bases and J shed 3 bases, with 11 bases lying between them. CDR3 length: 13 residues. Germline CDR1 DFQATT, CDR2 SNEGSKA (reference sequence).

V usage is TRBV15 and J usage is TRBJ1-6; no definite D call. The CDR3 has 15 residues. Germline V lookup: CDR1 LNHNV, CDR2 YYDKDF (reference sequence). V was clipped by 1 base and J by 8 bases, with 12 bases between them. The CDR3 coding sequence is TGTGCCACCAGCAGAGGACCGATTCGCGATTCACCCCTCCACTTT. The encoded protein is CATSRGPIRDSPLHF.

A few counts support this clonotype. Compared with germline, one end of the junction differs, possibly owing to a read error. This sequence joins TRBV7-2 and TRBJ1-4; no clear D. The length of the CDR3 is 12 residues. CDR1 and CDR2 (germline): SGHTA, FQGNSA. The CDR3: CASTLPNEKLFF. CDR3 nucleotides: TGTGCCAGCACCTTACCCAATGAAAAACTGTTTTTT.

CDR3 coding DNA: TGTGCCAGCAGTGCATCCGGGACTAGCGGGGGCCCGAAGATTACAGATACGCAGTATTTT. Translating it yields CASSASGTSGGPKITDTQYF. V is TRBV6-2 or TRBV6-3 and J is TRBJ2-3; 14 bases fit TRBD2. The CDR3 totals 20 residues. J was trimmed by 3 bases and V by 5 bases; bases with no gene match: 16. CDR1 is MNHEY and CDR2 is SVGEGT in the germline V gene.

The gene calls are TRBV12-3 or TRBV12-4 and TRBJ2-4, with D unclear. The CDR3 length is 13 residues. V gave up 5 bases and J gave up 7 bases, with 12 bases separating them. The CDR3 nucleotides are TGTGCCAGCAGTACCGGGCGTTTTAACATTCAGTACTTC. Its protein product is CASSTGRFNIQYF.

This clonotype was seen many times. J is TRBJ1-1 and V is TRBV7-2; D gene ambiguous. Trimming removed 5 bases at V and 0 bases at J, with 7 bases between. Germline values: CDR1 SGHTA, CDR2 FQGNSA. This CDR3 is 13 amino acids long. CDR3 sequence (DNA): TGTGCCAGCAGCCCTCAGATGAACACTGAAGCTTTCTTT. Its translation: CASSPQMNTEAFF. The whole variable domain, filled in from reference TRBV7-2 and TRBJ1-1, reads GAGVSQSPSNKVTEKGKDVELRCDPISGHTALYWYRQSLGQGLEFLIYFQGNSAPDKSGLPSDRFSAERTGGSVSTLTIQRTQQEDSAVYLCASSPQMNTEAFFGQGTRLTVV.

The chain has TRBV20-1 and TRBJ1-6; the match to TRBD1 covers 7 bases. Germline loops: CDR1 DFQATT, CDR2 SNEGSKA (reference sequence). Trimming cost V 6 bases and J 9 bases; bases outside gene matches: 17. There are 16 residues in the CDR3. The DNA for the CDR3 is TGCAGTGCCACGGAGCAGGGGGAACGAGGTGGTTCACCCCTCCACTTT. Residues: CSATEQGERGGSPLHF.

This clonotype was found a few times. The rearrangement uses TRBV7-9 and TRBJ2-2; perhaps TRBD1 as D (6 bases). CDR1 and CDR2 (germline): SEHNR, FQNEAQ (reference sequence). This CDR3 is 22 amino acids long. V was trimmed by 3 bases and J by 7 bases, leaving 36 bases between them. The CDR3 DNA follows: TGTGCCAGCAGCTTTCAACGTCCGGGACAAGGGGAAAATTGGTTGTGGATCGGGGAGCTGTTTTTT. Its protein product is CASSFQRPGQGENWLWIGELFF.

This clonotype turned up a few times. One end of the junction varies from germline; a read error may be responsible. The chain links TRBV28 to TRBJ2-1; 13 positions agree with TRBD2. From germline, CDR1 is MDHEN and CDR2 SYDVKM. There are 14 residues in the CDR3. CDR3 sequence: CASSSLTSGGPQVF. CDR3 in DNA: TGTGCCAGCAGTTCCCTGACTAGCGGGGGGCCCCAGGTCTTC.

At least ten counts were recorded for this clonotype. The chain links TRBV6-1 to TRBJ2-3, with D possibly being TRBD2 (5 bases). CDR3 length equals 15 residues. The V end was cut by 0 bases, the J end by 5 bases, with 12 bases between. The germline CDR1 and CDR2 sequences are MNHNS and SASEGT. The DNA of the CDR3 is TGTGCCAGCAGTGAAGCCCTTACCGGAGGAGATACGCAGTATTTT. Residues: CASSEALTGGDTQYF.

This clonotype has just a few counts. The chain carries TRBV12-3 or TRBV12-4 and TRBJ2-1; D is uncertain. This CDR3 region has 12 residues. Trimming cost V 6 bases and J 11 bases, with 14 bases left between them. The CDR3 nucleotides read TGTGCCAGCAGCTATGGGCAGTCCCAGCAGTTCTTC. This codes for CASSYGQSQQFF.

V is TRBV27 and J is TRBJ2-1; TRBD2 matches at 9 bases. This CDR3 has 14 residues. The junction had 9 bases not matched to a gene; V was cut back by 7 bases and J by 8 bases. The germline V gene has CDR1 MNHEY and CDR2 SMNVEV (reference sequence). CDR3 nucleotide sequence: TGTGCCAGCACCCTAGCGGGGCGGCGCGATGAGCAGTTCTTC. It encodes CASTLAGRRDEQFF.

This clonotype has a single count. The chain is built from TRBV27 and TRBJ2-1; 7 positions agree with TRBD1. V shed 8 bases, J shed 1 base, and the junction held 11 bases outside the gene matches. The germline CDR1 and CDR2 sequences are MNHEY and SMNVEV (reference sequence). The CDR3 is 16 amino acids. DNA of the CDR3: TGTGCCAGCCGACCCAGACAGGGTTTGTCCTACAATGAGCAGTTCTTC. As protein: CASRPRQGLSYNEQFF.

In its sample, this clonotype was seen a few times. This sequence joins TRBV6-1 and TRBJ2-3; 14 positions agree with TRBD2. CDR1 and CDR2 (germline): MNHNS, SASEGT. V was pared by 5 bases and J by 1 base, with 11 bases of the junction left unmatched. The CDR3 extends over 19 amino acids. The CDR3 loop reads CASSPLLGLAGVGTDTQYF. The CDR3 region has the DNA TGTGCCAGCAGTCCCCTGCTGGGACTAGCGGGAGTAGGCACAGATACGCAGTATTTT.

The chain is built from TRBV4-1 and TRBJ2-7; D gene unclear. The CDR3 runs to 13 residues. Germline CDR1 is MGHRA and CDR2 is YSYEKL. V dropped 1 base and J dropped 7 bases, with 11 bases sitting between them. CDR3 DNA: TGCGCCAGCAGCCAAGGCGGTGGCTGGGAGCAGTACTTC. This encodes CASSQGGGWEQYF.

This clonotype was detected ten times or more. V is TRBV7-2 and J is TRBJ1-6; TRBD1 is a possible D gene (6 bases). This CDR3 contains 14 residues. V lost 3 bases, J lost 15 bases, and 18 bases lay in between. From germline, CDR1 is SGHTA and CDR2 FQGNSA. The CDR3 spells CASSLDLTGPLLHF. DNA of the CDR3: TGTGCCAGCAGCTTGGACCTGACAGGACCTCTCCTCCACTTT.

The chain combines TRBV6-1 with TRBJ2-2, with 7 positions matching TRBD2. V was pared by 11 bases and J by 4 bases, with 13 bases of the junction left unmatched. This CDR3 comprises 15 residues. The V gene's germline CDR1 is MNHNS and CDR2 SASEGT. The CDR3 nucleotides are TGTGCCTCCGATAGGGTATTAGCGGGCACCGGGGAGCTGTTTTTT. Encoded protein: CASDRVLAGTGELFF.

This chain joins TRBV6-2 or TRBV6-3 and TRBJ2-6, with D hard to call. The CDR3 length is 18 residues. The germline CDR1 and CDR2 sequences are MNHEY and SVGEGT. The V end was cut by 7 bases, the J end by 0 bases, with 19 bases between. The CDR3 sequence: CASITKGWGNSGANVLTF. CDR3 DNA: TGTGCCAGCATCACGAAGGGCTGGGGAAACTCTGGGGCCAACGTCCTGACTTTC.

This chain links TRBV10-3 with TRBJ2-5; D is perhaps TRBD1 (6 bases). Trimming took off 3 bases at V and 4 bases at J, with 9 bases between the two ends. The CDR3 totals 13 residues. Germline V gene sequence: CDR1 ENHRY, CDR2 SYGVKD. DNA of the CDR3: TGTGCCATCAGTGAAGGCAGGGGAGAGACCCAGTACTTC. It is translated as CAISEGRGETQYF.

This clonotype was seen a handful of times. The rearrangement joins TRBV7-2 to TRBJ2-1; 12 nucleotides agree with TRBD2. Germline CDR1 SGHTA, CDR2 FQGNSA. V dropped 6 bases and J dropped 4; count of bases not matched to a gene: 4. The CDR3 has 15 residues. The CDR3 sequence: CASRFLAGGYNEQFF. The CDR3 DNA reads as TGTGCCAGCAGGTTCCTAGCGGGAGGGTACAATGAGCAGTTCTTC.

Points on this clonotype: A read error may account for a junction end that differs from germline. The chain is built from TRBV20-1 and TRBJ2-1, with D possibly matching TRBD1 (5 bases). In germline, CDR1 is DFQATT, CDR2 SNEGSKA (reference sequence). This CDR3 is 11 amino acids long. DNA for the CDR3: TGCAGCGCTAGGGGTCGCAATGAGCAGTTCTTC. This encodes CSARGRNEQFF.

CDR3 in amino acids: CASSLRGGLGGYTF. The CDR3 DNA reads as TGTGCCAGCAGTTTGAGGGGTGGTCTCGGTGGCTACACCTTC. The genes are TRBV27 and TRBJ1-2; the D gene is possibly TRBD1 (5 bases). The CDR3 has 14 amino acids. CDR1 is MNHEY and CDR2 is SMNVEV in the germline V gene (reference sequence). V lost 3 bases and J 7 bases, leaving 15 bases between the germline ends.

In DNA, the CDR3 is TGTGCCTCCAAAAGGCCGGGGAGGAAGGACATTCAGTACTTC. Amino acids: CASKRPGRKDIQYF. The chain couples TRBV11-2 to TRBJ2-4; D may be TRBD2 (6 bases). The V end was cut by 11 bases, the J end by 8 bases, with 22 bases between. The CDR3 has 14 amino acids. Germline V gene lookup returns CDR1 SGHAT and CDR2 FQNNGV.

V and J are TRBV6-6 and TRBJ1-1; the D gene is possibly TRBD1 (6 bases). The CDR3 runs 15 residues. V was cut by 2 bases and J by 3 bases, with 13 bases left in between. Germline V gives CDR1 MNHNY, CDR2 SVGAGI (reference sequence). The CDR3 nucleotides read TGTGCCAGCAGTTACGAGGGGGGGAAAGACACTGAAGCTTTCTTT. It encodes CASSYEGGKDTEAFF.

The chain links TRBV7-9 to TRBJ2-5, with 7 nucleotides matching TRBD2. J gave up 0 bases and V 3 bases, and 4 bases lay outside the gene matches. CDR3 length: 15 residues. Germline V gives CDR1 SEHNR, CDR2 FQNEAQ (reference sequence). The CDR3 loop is CASSFWRGYQETQYF. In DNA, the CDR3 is TGTGCCAGCAGCTTCTGGCGGGGGTACCAAGAGACCCAGTACTTC.

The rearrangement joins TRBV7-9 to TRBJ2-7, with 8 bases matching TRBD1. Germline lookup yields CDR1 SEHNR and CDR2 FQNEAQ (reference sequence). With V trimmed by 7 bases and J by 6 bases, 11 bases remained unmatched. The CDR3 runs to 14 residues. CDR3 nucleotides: TGTGCCAGCACCCTACCGGGACAGGTCCGCGAGCAGTACTTC. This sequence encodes CASTLPGQVREQYF.

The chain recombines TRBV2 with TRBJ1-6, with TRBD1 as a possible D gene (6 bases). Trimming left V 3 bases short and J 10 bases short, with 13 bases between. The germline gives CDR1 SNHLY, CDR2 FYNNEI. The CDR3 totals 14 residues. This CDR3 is CASSEQGPGSPLHF. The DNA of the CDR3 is TGTGCCAGCAGTGAGCAGGGGCCCGGGTCACCCCTCCACTTT.

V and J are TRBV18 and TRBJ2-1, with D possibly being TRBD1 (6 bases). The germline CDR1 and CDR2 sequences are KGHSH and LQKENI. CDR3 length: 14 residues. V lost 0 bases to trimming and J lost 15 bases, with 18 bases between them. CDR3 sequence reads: CASSPPGTGTTLFF. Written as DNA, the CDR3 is TGTGCCAGCTCACCACCGGGAACAGGGACAACTTTGTTCTTC.

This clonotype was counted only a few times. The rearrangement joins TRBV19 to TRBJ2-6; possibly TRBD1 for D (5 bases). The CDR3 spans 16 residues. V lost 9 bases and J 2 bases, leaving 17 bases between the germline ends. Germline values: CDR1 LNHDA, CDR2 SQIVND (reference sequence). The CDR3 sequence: CASTQVHPPGANVLTF. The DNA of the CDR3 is TGTGCCAGCACACAGGTTCACCCCCCTGGGGCCAACGTCCTGACTTTC.